This TCR beta chain was profiled in a study of T cells of healthy individuals. Each CDR3 protein is one row after TCRdb ran MiXCR on the 5' RACE reads. The sample consists of some 69,000 distinct CDR3 sequences, around 15% of them appearing once. With respect to this clonotype: This may be a read error: a much more frequent sequence differs by one nucleotide.

Germline values: CDR1 LNHNV, CDR2 YYDKDF (reference sequence). The CDR3 sequence is 13 residues long. The V end was cut by 5 bases, the J end by 10 bases, with 14 bases between. The V and J genes are TRBV15 and TRBJ2-2; D is ambiguous. The sequence derives from a human donor in good health. Written as DNA, the CDR3 is TGTGCCACCAGCGGTCGAGGAGTCACGGAGCTGTTTTTT. Protein sequence: CATSGRGVTELFF.